This T cell receptor beta chain was captured in a study of blood T cell repertoires in COVID-19. The method was immunoSEQ multiplex PCR; TCRdb's version includes in-frame clones alone and lacks a portion of them. The table includes 250,000 to 300,000 clones, around 80% detected once. Germline lookup yields CDR1 SGHTA and CDR2 FQGNSA. The V end was cut by 1 base, the J end by 8 bases, with 14 bases between. The CDR3 runs 14 residues. Across 20 to 25 US areas, participants ranged in age from about 18 to 89 years. The TCR originated in a young man with acute COVID-19. The sequenced material came from PBMCs or T cells enriched from blood (not recorded which). The chain is built from TRBV7-2 and TRBJ1-2, with D perhaps TRBD1 (5 bases). CDR3 region: CASSLGGRDRGYTF. The CDR3 DNA sequence: TGTGCCAGCAGCTTAGGAGGCAGGGATCGAGGCTACACCTTC.